A single sample is the source of the 16 T cell receptor beta chains below, sequenced in a study of T cells in localized non-small cell lung cancer. Produced via immunoSEQ multiplex PCR; TCRdb's table is partial and in-frame only. The table shows 25,000 to 30,000 clones, with approximately 86% occurring only once. Material: peripheral blood, obtained before any cancer treatment. The origin of the receptors is an older male donor with stage I lung adenocarcinoma.

The chain recombines TRBV4-1 with TRBJ1-5; tentative D call: TRBD1 (6 bases). CDR3 length: 18 residues. The germline V gene encodes CDR1 MGHRA and CDR2 YSYEKL. V was shortened by 0 bases and J by 2 bases, with 17 bases between the two germline ends. The CDR3: CASSQDHPGRGGNQPQHF. The CDR3 DNA reads TGCGCCAGCAGCCAAGATCATCCGGGCAGGGGTGGCAATCAGCCCCAGCATTTT.

The V gene is TRBV7-3, the J gene TRBJ2-2, with D possibly being TRBD2 (5 bases). Trimming shortened V by 5 bases and J by 5 bases, and 15 bases separated the two germline ends. This CDR3 is 15 amino acids long. Germline values: CDR1 SGHTA, CDR2 FQGTGA. CDR3 sequence (DNA): TGTGCCAGCAGCCTAATTATGGGCGGGACCGGGGAGCTGTTTTTT. Translated, it gives CASSLIMGGTGELFF.

The chain has TRBV7-2 and TRBJ1-1; TRBD1 agrees at 9 bases. V shed 1 base, J shed 5 bases, and the junction held 5 bases outside the gene matches. CDR1 and CDR2 from the germline V gene are SGHTA and FQGNSA. This CDR3 has 15 amino acids. CDR3 region: CASSLETGGGTEAFF. CDR3 coding DNA: TGTGCCAGCAGCTTAGAGACAGGGGGTGGAACTGAAGCTTTCTTT.

The chain has TRBV18 and TRBJ2-7; D is possibly TRBD1 (6 bases). The CDR3 consists of 13 residues. Germline-derived CDR1 and CDR2 are KGHSH and LQKENI. Trimming cost V 3 bases and J 4 bases, with 10 bases left between them. DNA of the CDR3: TGTGCCAGCTCACCCCCACAGGGATACGAGCAGTACTTC. Its translation is CASSPPQGYEQYF.

The genes are TRBV7-6 and TRBJ2-6, with 11 bases identical to TRBD1. The CDR3 has 18 residues. V lost 6 bases, J lost 0 bases, and 7 bases stayed unmatched. Per the germline V gene, CDR1 is SGHVS and CDR2 is FNYEAQ. This CDR3 reads CASRSGQGASSGANVLTF. CDR3 DNA: TGTGCCAGCAGAAGCGGACAGGGGGCCTCCTCTGGGGCCAACGTCCTGACTTTC.

This clone was picked up a small number of times. The chain has TRBV5-1 and TRBJ1-3; no clear D gene. CDR3 size: 15 residues. Germline V gene lookup returns CDR1 SGHRS and CDR2 YFSETQ. Trimming took 4 bases from V and 2 from J, leaving 13 bases between them. The CDR3 spells CASSQNGQTGNTIYF. DNA for the CDR3: TGCGCCAGCAGCCAAAACGGGCAGACTGGAAACACCATATATTTT.

The chain links TRBV7-2 to TRBJ2-3; 8 positions match TRBD2. The CDR3 has 15 amino acids. Germline values: CDR1 SGHTA, CDR2 FQGNSA. J gave up 1 base and V 3 bases, and 3 bases lay outside the gene matches. CDR3 DNA sequence: TGTGCCAGCAGCTTGGGACTAGGTGGCACAGATACGCAGTATTTT. This gives the protein CASSLGLGGTDTQYF.

The rearrangement uses TRBV7-2 and TRBJ1-4; a possible D gene is TRBD1 (5 bases). V was cut by 3 bases and J by 8 bases, with 13 bases left in between. Per the germline V gene, CDR1 is SGHTA and CDR2 is FQGNSA. The CDR3 length is 14 residues. CDR3 bases: TGTGCCAGCAGCTTCAGCTTCCCAGGGGAAAAACTGTTTTTT. Translation: CASSFSFPGEKLFF.

The chain recombines TRBV15 with TRBJ2-1, with 13 bases aligning to TRBD2. CDR1 is LNHNV, CDR2 YYDKDF, per germline (reference sequence). The CDR3 is made up of 16 amino acids. V lost 4 bases, J lost 7 bases, and 7 bases stayed unmatched. In DNA, the CDR3 is TGTGCCACCAGCAAAAAACTAGCGGGGGGGAGGAATGAGCAGTTCTTC. Translated: CATSKKLAGGRNEQFF.

The genes are TRBV11-3 and TRBJ1-5; D is unclear. CDR1 is SGHNT and CDR2 is YENEEA in the germline V gene. The V gene lost 7 bases and the J gene lost 5 bases, with 21 bases spanning the gap. This CDR3 is built from 16 residues. The CDR3 bases are TGTGCCAGCAAGTTATCGAGGGAAACCAGGTATCAGCCCCAGCATTTT. Translation gives CASKLSRETRYQPQHF.

The chain has TRBV10-3 and TRBJ1-1; D gene ambiguous. Germline V gene data show CDR1 as ENHRY and CDR2 as SYGVKD. V gave up 4 bases and J gave up 0 bases, with 6 bases separating them. The CDR3 covers 13 residues. CDR3 in DNA: TGTGCCATCAGTGGGGGATTGAACACTGAAGCTTTCTTT. Its translation is CAISGGLNTEAFF.

The chain uses TRBV6-5 and TRBJ2-4; D call uncertain. The CDR3 runs 16 residues. In germline, CDR1 is MNHEY, CDR2 SVGAGI. Trimming shortened V by 4 bases and J by 0 bases, and 13 bases separated the two germline ends. This CDR3 reads CASSFTTSRAKNIQYF. DNA for the CDR3: TGTGCCAGCAGTTTCACGACCTCCCGAGCCAAAAACATTCAGTACTTC.

In nucleotides, the CDR3 is TGTGCCAGTAAGGGGACAGGGGAGAGTGAGCAGTTCTTC. Residues: CASKGTGESEQFF. The rearrangement links TRBV19 to TRBJ2-1; 10 nucleotides agree with TRBD1. V shed 7 bases, J shed 9 bases, and the junction held 6 bases outside the gene matches. The CDR3 has 13 residues. Germline V CDR1 and CDR2: LNHDA, SQIVND (reference sequence).

The CDR3: CASSPTGNNQPQHF. In DNA, the CDR3 is TGTGCCAGCTCGCCGACAGGTAACAATCAGCCCCAGCATTTT. The rearrangement links TRBV18 to TRBJ1-5, with D perhaps TRBD1 (6 bases). The ends were cut back, 6 bases at V and 3 bases at J, with 12 bases in the middle. Germline CDR1 KGHSH, CDR2 LQKENI. The length of the CDR3 is 14 residues.

V is TRBV28 and J is TRBJ1-2; TRBD1 matches 7 bases. The CDR3 has 14 residues. Germline V gene data show CDR1 as MDHEN and CDR2 as SYDVKM. The V segment lost 7 bases and the J segment 5 bases; nucleotides outside the gene matches: 10. CDR3 loop: CASISGTDIYGYTF. CDR3 nucleotide sequence: TGTGCCAGCATCTCGGGGACAGACATTTATGGCTACACCTTC.

The chain employs TRBV6-6 and TRBJ2-5; D remains unclear. The CDR3 extends over 14 amino acids. Germline-derived CDR1 and CDR2 are MNHNY and SVGAGI (reference sequence). Trimming pared 5 bases from V and 4 bases from J, leaving 14 bases between. CDR3 protein: CASSKQQGIETQYF. CDR3 DNA: TGTGCCAGCAGTAAGCAACAAGGTATAGAGACCCAGTACTTC.